This T cell receptor (beta chain) was retrieved from a study of cytomegalovirus exposure and HLA in healthy donors. Study as a whole: Earlier, fewer than 130 million unique TCR beta sequences were recovered from approximately 200 million T cells by an analysis. Genotyping showed roughly 77% of approximately 430 donors falling in the Caucasian-associated ancestry cluster. General observations from the study: The authors listed some 150 TCR beta chains as cytomegalovirus-associated. TRBV6-2, TRBV6-3 and some other V segments were excluded as indistinguishable.

V shed 5 bases, J shed 2 bases, and the junction held 6 bases outside the gene matches. The germline V gene has CDR1 MNHEY and CDR2 SMNVEV (reference sequence). CDR3 length: 15 residues. In the case of this clone: Antigen specificity is unknown.

The PCR used 60 Vbeta and 13 Jbeta primers. Generated by immunoSEQ multiplex PCR, the TCRdb table keeps only in-frame clones and is missing some. Of approximately 130,000 clones listed, around 81% are singletons. Material: PBMCs. The sequence was collected from a man aged 18 to 30 in good health and CMV-seronegative. The chain recombines TRBV27 with TRBJ1-5; 7 bases map to TRBD1. As DNA, the CDR3 is TGTGCCAGCAGTCAGGACAGGCTAGGCAATCAGCCCCAGCATTTT. Its protein is CASSQDRLGNQPQHF.